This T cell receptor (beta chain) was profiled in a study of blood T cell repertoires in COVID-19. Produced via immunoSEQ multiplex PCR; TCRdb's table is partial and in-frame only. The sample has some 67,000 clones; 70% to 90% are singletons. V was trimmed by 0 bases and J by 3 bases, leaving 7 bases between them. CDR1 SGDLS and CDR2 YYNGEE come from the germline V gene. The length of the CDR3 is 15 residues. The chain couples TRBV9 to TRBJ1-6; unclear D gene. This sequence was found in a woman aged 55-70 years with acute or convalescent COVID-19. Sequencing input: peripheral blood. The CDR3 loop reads CASSVANNYNSPLHF. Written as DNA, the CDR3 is TGTGCCAGCAGCGTAGCCAACAACTATAATTCACCCCTCCACTTT.